The entry below gives a single TCR beta chain sequence along with its context. The data were taken from a study of control samples from healthy donors and cancer patients. The CDR3 is 16 amino acids. Germline V lookup: CDR1 MDHEN, CDR2 SYDVKM. V lost 0 bases, J lost 3 bases, and 3 bases stayed unmatched. Profiling relied on immunoSEQ multiplex PCR, and the TCRdb table lists in-frame clones only, not all of them. The table shows approximately 84,000 clones, with about four fifths occurring only once. Sequences were obtained from blood. This receptor was taken from a woman in her sixties or seventies in good health. This chain joins TRBV28 and TRBJ2-1; 9 bases align to TRBD1. CDR3 sequence (DNA): TGTGCCAGCAGTTTATGGACAGGGGGTAGCTACAATGAGCAGTTCTTC. Protein: CASSLWTGGSYNEQFF.